The 10 T cell receptor beta chains below come from one sample, sequenced in a study of T cells in localized non-small cell lung cancer. The table came from immunoSEQ multiplex PCR; TCRdb's copy has only in-frame clones and leaves some out. Of around 30,000 clones listed, approximately 90% were seen once; the top ten hold roughly 31%. The sequencing here drew on peripheral blood, taken before any cancer treatment. The receptors derive from a female donor over 55 with stage I lung adenocarcinoma.

V is TRBV4-1 and J is TRBJ1-3; 10 nucleotides agree with TRBD1. In germline, CDR1 is MGHRA, CDR2 YSYEKL. The CDR3 is 15 amino acids. V lost 4 bases to trimming and J lost 3 bases; unmatched junction nucleotides: 3. The CDR3 nucleotides read TGCGCCAGCAGCCTTGACAGGGGGCTTGGAAACACCATATATTTT. Its protein is CASSLDRGLGNTIYF.

The J gene is TRBJ1-1, the V gene TRBV7-2, with 8 positions matching TRBD1. The length of the CDR3 is 16 residues. The germline CDR1 and CDR2 sequences are SGHTA and FQGNSA. Losses at the gene ends were 5 bases for V and 1 base for J; bases not matched to a gene: 9. The CDR3, as DNA: TGTGCCAGCAGCAGCACAGGGGGAGGGCGGAACACTGAAGCTTTCTTT. Its protein is CASSSTGGGRNTEAFF.

This chain links TRBV7-3 with TRBJ2-1, with TRBD2 matching over 11 bases. Germline-derived CDR1 and CDR2 are SGHTA and FQGTGA. The CDR3 runs 15 residues. Germline trimming cut 4 bases from V and 7 bases from J; bases unmatched to any gene: 6. CDR3 region: CASSSSSGGLNEQFF. CDR3 sequence (DNA): TGTGCCAGCAGCTCATCTAGCGGGGGGCTTAATGAGCAGTTCTTC.

The J gene is TRBJ1-2, the V gene TRBV5-5; D uncertain. This CDR3 spans 14 amino acids. The V and J ends lost 4 bases and 7 bases respectively, with 17 bases between them. The germline V gene has CDR1 SGHKS and CDR2 YYEKEE (reference sequence). Written as DNA, the CDR3 is TGTGCCAGCAGCCGACCCTTAGCTAGCAGTGGCTACACCTTC. Residues: CASSRPLASSGYTF. Looking up the rest from reference TRBV5-5 and TRBJ1-2 gives the full variable domain: DAGVTQSPTHLIKTRGQQVTLRCSPISGHKSVSWYQQVLGQGPQFIFQYYEKEERGRGNFPDRFSARQFPNYSSELNVNALLLGDSALYLCASSRPLASSGYTFGSGTRLTVV.

The chain uses TRBV12-5 and TRBJ1-1; D remains unclear. The CDR3 spans 14 residues. Between the trimmed V and J ends, which lost 1 base and 1 base, there was a span of 7 bases. Germline lookup yields CDR1 LGHNT and CDR2 FRNRAP. The DNA of the CDR3 is TGTGCTAGTGGTTTGGGACGGAGGAACACTGAAGCTTTCTTT. Translated, it gives CASGLGRRNTEAFF.

The CDR3 nucleotides are TGTGCCAGCATAAGACAGGGCAACACTGAAGCTTTCTTT. The encoded protein is CASIRQGNTEAFF. The chain combines TRBV6-5 with TRBJ1-1; 7 bases fit TRBD1. The CDR3 has 13 amino acids. From germline, CDR1 is MNHEY and CDR2 SVGAGI. The V and J ends lost 7 bases and 2 bases, in that order; junction bases with no gene match: 4.

This rearrangement joins TRBV5-1 to TRBJ2-6, with no clear D. This CDR3 spans 15 amino acids. Per germline, CDR1 SGHRS and CDR2 YFSETQ. V lost 2 bases to trimming and J lost 0 bases, with 6 bases between them. The chain's CDR3 is CASSFLASGANVLTF. The CDR3 DNA follows: TGCGCCAGCAGCTTCTTGGCCTCTGGGGCCAACGTCCTGACTTTC.

The J gene is TRBJ2-1, the V gene TRBV5-1; TRBD2 matches 7 bases. The CDR3 runs to 16 residues. CDR1 and CDR2 from the germline V gene are SGHRS and YFSETQ. The ends lost 0 bases at V and 11 bases at J; junction bases unmatched: 14. The CDR3 DNA follows: TGCGCCAGCAGCTTGGGAGGCACCCGGGGGGAGGTTCAGCAGTTCTTC. Amino acids: CASSLGGTRGEVQQFF.

The rearrangement links TRBV19 to TRBJ2-2; 7 nucleotides align to TRBD2. This CDR3 has 13 amino acids. The V gene end was trimmed by 11 bases and the J gene end by 7 bases; junction bases not matched to a gene: 10. Germline CDR1 is LNHDA and CDR2 is SQIVND (reference sequence). The CDR3 DNA follows: TGTGCCGTTGGGAGGGTGGTTATCGGGGAGCTGTTTTTT. It specifies CAVGRVVIGELFF.

The chain employs TRBV18 and TRBJ1-5; unclear D gene. This CDR3 spans 14 amino acids. Germline V gives CDR1 KGHSH, CDR2 LQKENI. Trimming took off 6 bases at V and 5 bases at J, with 14 bases between the two ends. DNA for the CDR3: TGTGCCAGCTCGCCAAACAGATCTGATCAGCCCCAGCATTTT. It codes for CASSPNRSDQPQHF.